The clone carrying this T cell receptor (beta chain) has only a few counts. Its antigen is currently unknown. This sample is part of a study of molecular identifiers for immune sequencing clone quantification. Study details: Four portions were sequenced after RNA from about 20,000 or 100,000 naive CD8 cells was split five ways in replicates. Study-level points and caveats: Clones that had above 20 RNA copies took up over 99% of effector molecules but under 1% in naive cells.

Naive CD8 T cells were FACS-sorted by CD8+CD4-CCR7+CD45RA+ markers. The CDR3 has 15 amino acids. Germline V gene sequence: CDR1 MNHEY, CDR2 SMNVEV (reference sequence). The V gene end was trimmed by 5 bases and the J gene end by 0 bases; junction bases not matched to a gene: 6. Bulk TCR libraries were made with methods that had been previously described and with listed TCR primers. TCRdb processed the PCR reads anew with MiXCR; each CDR3 protein has one entry. The sample lists 90,000 to 120,000 distinct CDR3 sequences; under 40% were seen once. Sequencing used naive CD8+ T cells from blood, with Jurkat cell RNA spiked in. Subset given: FACS-sorted CD8+CD4-CCR7+CD45RA+ naive T cells. This receptor was obtained from a human donor in good health. Some libraries in this study had Jurkat cell RNA spiked in. V gene TRBV27 combines with J gene TRBJ2-7, with 8 bases matching TRBD2. The CDR3 spells CASSPRGVGSYEQYF. CDR3 in DNA: TGTGCCAGCAGTCCGCGGGGGGTCGGCTCCTACGAGCAGTACTTC.